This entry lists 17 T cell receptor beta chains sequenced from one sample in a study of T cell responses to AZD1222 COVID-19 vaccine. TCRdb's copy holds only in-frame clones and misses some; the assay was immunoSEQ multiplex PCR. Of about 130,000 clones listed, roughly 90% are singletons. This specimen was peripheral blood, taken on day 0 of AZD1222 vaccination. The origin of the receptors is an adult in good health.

The CDR3 sequence is CASSYSQGGNTEAFF. The CDR3 DNA is TGTGCCAGCAGTTACTCGCAGGGAGGGAACACTGAAGCTTTCTTT. V and J are TRBV6-5 and TRBJ1-1; perhaps TRBD1 as D (5 bases). V was pared by 0 bases and J by 1 base, with 9 bases between. Looked up from germline, CDR1 is MNHEY and CDR2 is SVGAGI. The CDR3 covers 15 residues.

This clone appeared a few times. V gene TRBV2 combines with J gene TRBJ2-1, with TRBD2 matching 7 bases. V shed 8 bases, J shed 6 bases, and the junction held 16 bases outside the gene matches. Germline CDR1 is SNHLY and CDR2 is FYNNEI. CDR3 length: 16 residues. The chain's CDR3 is CASLQPGRAGRNEQFF. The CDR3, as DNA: TGTGCCAGCCTCCAGCCTGGGAGGGCCGGTCGCAATGAGCAGTTCTTC.

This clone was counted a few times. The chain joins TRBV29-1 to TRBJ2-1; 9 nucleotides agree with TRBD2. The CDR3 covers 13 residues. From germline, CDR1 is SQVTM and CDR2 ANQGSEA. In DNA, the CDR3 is TGCGCCCGGGCCCGGACTAGCGAGGGTGAGCAGTTCTTC. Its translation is CARARTSEGEQFF.

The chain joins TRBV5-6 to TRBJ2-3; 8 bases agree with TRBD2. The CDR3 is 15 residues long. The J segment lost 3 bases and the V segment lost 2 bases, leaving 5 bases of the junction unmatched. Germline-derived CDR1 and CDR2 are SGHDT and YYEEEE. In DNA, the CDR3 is TGTGCCAGCAGCTTCCGGGGGGGCAGGACAGATACGCAGTATTTT. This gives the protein CASSFRGGRTDTQYF.

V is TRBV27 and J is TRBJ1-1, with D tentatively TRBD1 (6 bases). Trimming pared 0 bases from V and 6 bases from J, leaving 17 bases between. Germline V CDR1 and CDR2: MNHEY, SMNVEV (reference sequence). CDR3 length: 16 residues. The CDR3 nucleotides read TGTGCCAGCAGTTTATCTCGCCGGGGGGCGGGCGCTGAAGCTTTCTTT. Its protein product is CASSLSRRGAGAEAFF.

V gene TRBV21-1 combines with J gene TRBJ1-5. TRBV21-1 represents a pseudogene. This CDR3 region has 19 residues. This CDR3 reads CASSKEYAANPVGSQPQHF. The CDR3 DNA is TGTGCCAGCAGCAAAGAGTACGCAGCTAACCCGGTGGGGAGTCAGCCCCAGCATTTT.

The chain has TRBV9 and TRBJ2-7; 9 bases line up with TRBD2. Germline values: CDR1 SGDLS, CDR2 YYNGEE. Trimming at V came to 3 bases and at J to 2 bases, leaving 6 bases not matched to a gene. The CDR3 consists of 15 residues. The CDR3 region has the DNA TGTGCCAGCAGCGAGAGTAGCGGGGGACCCTACGAGCAGTACTTC. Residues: CASSESSGGPYEQYF.

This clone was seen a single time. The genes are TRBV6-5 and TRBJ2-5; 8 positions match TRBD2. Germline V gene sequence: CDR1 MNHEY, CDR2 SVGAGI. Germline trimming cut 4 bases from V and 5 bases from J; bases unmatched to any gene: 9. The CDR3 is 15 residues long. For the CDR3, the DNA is TGTGCCAGCAGTTTCCCCGCGGGGGGCCTCGAGACCCAGTACTTC. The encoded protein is CASSFPAGGLETQYF.

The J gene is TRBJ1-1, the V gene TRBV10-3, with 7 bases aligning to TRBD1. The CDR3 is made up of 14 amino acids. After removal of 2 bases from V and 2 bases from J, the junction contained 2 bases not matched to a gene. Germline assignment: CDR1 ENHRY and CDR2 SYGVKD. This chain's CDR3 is CAISERGRNTEAFF. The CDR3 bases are TGTGCCATCAGTGAGAGGGGGCGAAACACTGAAGCTTTCTTT.

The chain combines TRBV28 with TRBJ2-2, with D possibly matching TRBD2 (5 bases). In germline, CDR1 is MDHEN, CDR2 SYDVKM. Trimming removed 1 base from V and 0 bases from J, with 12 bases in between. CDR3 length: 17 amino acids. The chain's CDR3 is CASSLSPAGTNTGELFF. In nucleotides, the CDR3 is TGTGCCAGCAGTTTATCTCCGGCGGGTACGAACACCGGGGAGCTGTTTTTT.

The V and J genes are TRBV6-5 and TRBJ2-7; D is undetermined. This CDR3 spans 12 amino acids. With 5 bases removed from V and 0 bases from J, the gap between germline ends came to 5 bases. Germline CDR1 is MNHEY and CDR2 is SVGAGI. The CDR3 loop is CASSTDSYEQYF. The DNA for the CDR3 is TGTGCCAGCAGTACTGACTCCTACGAGCAGTACTTC.

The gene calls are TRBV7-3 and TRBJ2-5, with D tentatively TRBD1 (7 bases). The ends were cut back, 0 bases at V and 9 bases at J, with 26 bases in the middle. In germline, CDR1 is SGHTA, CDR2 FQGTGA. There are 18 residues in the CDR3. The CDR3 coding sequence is TGTGCCAGCAGCTTAACACCAGGTGGTAGCGGCCCCACAGGGGCCCAGTACTTC. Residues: CASSLTPGGSGPTGAQYF.

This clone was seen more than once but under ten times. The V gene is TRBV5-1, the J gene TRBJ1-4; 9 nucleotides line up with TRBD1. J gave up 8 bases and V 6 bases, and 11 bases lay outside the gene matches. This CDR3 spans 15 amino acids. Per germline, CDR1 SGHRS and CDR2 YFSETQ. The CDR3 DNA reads TGCGCCAGCACCCCACAGGGGGCGACGGGAGAAAAACTGTTTTTT. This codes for CASTPQGATGEKLFF.

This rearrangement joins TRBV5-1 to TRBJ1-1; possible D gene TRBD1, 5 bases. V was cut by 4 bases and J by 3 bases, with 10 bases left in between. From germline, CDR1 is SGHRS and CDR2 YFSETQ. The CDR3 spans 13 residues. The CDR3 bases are TGCGCCAGCAGCGGAGGACATTACACTGAAGCTTTCTTT. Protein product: CASSGGHYTEAFF.

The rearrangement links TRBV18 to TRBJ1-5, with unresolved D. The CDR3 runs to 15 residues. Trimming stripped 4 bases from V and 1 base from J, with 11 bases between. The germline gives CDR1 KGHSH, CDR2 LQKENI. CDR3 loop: CASSLGPASNQPQHF. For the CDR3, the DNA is TGTGCCAGCTCACTAGGACCGGCGAGCAATCAGCCCCAGCATTTT.

In DNA, the CDR3 is TGTGCCAGTAGTGCCCAGACTAGCTCGATCCACAATGAGCAGTTCTTC. Amino acids: CASSAQTSSIHNEQFF. The chain joins TRBV19 to TRBJ2-1; 7 positions agree with TRBD2. Germline CDR1 LNHDA, CDR2 SQIVND (reference sequence). The CDR3 runs 16 residues. With V trimmed by 5 bases and J by 5 bases, 12 bases remained unmatched.

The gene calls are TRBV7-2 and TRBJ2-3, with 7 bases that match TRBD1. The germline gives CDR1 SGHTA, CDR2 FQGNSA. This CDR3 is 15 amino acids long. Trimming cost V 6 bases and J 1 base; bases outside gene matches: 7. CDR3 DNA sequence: TGTGCCAGCAGTGGACGGGACAGCCGCACAGATACGCAGTATTTT. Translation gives CASSGRDSRTDTQYF.